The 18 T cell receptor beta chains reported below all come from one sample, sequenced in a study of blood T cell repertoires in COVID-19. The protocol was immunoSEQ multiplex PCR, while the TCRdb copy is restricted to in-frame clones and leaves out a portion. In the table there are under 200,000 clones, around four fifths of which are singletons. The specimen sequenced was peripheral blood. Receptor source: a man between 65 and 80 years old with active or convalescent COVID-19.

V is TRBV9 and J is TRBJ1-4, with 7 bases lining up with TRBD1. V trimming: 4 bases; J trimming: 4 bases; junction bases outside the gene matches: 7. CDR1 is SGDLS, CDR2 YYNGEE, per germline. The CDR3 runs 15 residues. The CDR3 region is CASSLNRGGNEKLFF. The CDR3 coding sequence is TGTGCCAGCAGCCTAAACAGGGGAGGTAATGAAAAACTGTTTTTT.

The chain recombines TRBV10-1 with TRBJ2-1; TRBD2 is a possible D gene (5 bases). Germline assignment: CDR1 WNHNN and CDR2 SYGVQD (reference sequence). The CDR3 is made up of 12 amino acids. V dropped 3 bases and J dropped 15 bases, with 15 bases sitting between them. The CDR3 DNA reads TGCGCCAGCAGTGACTCGAGAGGGAAGACGTTCTTC. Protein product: CASSDSRGKTFF.

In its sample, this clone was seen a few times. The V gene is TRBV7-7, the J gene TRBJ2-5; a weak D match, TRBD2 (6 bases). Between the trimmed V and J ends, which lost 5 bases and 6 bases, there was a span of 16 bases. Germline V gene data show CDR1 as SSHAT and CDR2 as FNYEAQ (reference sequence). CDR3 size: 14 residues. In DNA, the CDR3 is TGTGCCAGCAGCGCCGTCGGGGGTGGTCAGACCCAGTACTTC. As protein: CASSAVGGGQTQYF.

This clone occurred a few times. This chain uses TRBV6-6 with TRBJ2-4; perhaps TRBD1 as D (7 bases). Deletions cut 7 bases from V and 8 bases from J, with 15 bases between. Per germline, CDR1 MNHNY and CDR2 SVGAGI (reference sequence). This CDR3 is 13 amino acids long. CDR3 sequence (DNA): TGTGCCAGCACCTCGACCAGGGGGGACATTCAGTACTTC. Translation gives CASTSTRGDIQYF.

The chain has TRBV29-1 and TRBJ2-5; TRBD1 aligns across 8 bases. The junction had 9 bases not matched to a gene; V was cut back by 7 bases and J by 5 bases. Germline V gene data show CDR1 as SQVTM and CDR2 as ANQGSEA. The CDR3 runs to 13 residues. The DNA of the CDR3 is TGCAGCGCTCGGACAGGGAGTGGTGAGACCCAGTACTTC. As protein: CSARTGSGETQYF.

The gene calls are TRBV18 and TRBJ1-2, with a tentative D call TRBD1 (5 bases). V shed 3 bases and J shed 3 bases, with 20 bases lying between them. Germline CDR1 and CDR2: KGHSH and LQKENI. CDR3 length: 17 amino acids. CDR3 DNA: TGTGCCAGCTCACCCCAATCAGCCGGGGGTCACGACTATGGCTACACCTTC. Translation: CASSPQSAGGHDYGYTF.

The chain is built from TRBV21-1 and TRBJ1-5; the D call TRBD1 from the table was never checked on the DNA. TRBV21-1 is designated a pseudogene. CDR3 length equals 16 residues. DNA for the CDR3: TGTGCCAGCACCCCTCGGGTCAGGGTAATCCATCAGCCCCAGCATTTT. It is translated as CASTPRVRVIHQPQHF.

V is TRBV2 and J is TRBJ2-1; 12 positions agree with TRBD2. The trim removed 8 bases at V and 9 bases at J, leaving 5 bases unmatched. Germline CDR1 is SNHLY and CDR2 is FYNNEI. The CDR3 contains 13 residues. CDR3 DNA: TGTGCCAGCTACCTAGCGGGGGGGGCTGAGCAGTTCTTC. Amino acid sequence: CASYLAGGAEQFF. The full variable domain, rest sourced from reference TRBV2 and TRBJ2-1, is EPEVTQTPSHQVTQMGQEVILRCVPISNHLYFYWYRQILGQKVEFLVSFYNNEISEKSEIFDDQFSVERPDGSNFTLKIRSTKLEDSAMYFCASYLAGGAEQFFGPGTRLTVL.

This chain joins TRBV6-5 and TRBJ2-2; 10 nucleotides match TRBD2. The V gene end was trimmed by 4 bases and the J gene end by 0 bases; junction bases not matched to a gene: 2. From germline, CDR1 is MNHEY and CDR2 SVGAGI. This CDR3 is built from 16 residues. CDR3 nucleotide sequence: TGTGCCAGCAGTTCGGGACTAGCGCCGAACACCGGGGAGCTGTTTTTT. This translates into CASSSGLAPNTGELFF.

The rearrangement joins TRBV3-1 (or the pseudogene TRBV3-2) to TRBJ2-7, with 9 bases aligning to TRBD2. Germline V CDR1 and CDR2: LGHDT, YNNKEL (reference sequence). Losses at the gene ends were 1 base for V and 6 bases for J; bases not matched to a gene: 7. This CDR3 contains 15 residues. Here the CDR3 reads CASSQVGGGAAEQYF. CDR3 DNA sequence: TGTGCCAGCAGCCAAGTGGGCGGGGGGGCCGCCGAGCAGTACTTC.

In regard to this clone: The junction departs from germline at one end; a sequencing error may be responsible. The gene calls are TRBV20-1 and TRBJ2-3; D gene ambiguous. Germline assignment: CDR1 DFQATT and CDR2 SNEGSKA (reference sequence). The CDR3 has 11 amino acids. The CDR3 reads CSASSKDTQYF. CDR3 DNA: TGCAGTGCTAGTAGCAAAGATACGCAGTATTTT.

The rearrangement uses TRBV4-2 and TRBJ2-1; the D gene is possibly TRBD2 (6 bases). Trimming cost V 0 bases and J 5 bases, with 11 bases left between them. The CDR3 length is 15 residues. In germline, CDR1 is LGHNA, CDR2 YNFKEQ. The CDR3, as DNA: TGTGCCAGCAGCCAAGAAGGAGGGCAGCACAATGAGCAGTTCTTC. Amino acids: CASSQEGGQHNEQFF.

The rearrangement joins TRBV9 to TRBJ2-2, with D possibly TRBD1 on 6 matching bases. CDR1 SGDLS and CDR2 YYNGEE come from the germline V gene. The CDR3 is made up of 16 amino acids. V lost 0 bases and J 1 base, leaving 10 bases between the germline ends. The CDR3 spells CASSVVGTLNTGELFF. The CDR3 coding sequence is TGTGCCAGCAGCGTAGTAGGGACATTGAACACCGGGGAGCTGTTTTTT.

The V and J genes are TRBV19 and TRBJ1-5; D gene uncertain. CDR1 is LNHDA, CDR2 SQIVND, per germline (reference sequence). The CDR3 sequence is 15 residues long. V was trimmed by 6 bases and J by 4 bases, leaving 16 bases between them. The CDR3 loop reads CASSRKGLTNQPQHF. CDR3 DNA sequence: TGTGCCAGTAGCCGGAAAGGCCTGACTAATCAGCCCCAGCATTTT.

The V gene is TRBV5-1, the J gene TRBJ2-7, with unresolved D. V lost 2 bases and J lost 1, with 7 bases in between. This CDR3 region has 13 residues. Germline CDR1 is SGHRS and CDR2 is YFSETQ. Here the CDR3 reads CASSFPGSYEQYF. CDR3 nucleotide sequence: TGCGCCAGCAGCTTTCCGGGTTCCTACGAGCAGTACTTC.

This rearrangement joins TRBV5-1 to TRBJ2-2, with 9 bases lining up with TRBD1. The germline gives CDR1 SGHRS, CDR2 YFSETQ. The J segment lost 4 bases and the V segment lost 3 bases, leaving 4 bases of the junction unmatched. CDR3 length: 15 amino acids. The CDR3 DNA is TGCGCCAGCAGCTCTCAGACAGGGGGCACCGGGGAGCTGTTTTTT. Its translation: CASSSQTGGTGELFF.

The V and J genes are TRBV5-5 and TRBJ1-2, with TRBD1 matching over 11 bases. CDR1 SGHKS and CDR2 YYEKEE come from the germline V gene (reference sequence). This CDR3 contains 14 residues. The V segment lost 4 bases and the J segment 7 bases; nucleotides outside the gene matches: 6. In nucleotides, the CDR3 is TGTGCCAGCAGCCTGGAGGGACAGGGGGTTGGCTACACCTTC. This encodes CASSLEGQGVGYTF.

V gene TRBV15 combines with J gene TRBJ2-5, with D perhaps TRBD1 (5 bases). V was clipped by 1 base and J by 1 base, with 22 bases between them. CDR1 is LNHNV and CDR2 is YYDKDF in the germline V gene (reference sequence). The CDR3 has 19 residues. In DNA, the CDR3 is TGTGCCACCAGCAGAGTTAAATTTTCAGGGCGCCGGGTCCAAGAGACCCAGTACTTC. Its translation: CATSRVKFSGRRVQETQYF.